This T cell receptor (beta chain) originates from a study of T cell responses to AZD1222 COVID-19 vaccine. Study-wide results and limits: Targets within unmutated variant regions were reportedly found for nearly half of spike-specific TCRs. In a largely white British group with more females than males, clonal diversity was possibly underestimated. Across the whole spike, CD4 TCRs peaked at regions 160-218 and 743-854. Increases in Spike-specific TCR breadth and depth were seen after two AZD1222 doses.

Libraries were prepared by immunoSEQ multiplex PCR; TCRdb keeps only in-frame clonotypes and omits some of them. This repertoire shows about 59,000 clones, less than 90% found once; its top ten account for approximately 7%. With regard to this clone: Its antigen is as yet unknown.

Germline loops: CDR1 SEHNR, CDR2 FQNEAQ (reference sequence). The V end was cut by 3 bases, the J end by 4 bases, with 15 bases between. This CDR3 has 15 amino acids. This receptor was identified in an adult in good health. The sequenced sample was peripheral blood, obtained on day 0 of AZD1222 vaccination. The chain recombines TRBV7-9 with TRBJ1-1; D possibly corresponds to TRBD1 (5 bases). The CDR3 protein is CASSLGTGWRTEAFF. CDR3 DNA: TGTGCCAGCAGCTTGGGGACTGGTTGGCGCACTGAAGCTTTCTTT.